This T cell receptor beta chain is drawn from a study of blood T cell repertoires in COVID-19. This clone was seen a single time. Per the germline V gene, CDR1 is MNHNS and CDR2 is SASEGT. The CDR3 is 17 residues long. V lost 0 bases and J lost 6; bases outside the gene matches: 5. Profiling relied on immunoSEQ multiplex PCR, and the TCRdb table lists in-frame clones only, not all of them. Among 400,000 to 500,000 clones listed, about nine tenths were seen once. The TCR sequence derives from a woman aged 30 to 39 with active or convalescent COVID-19. Sequenced sample: peripheral blood. This chain uses TRBV6-1 with TRBJ1-4; 12 nucleotides agree with TRBD1. CDR3 in amino acids: CASSEAGQGARDEKLFF. The CDR3 DNA reads TGTGCCAGCAGTGAAGCGGGACAGGGGGCGCGGGATGAAAAACTGTTTTTT.